This is a list of T cell receptor beta chains from one sample in a study of blood T cell repertoires in COVID-19. Data came from immunoSEQ multiplex PCR; TCRdb stores just in-frame clones and leaves some out. The sample yields approximately 60,000 clones, roughly 77% seen once. Sequences were obtained from peripheral blood. The receptor set was obtained from a man older than 75 with acute or convalescent COVID-19. CDR3s include the opening cysteine and the closing phenylalanine or tryptophan. The order of the fields is V gene, D gene, clone size, J gene, CDR3 protein, CDR3 DNA. A D gene is named only where the DNA matches it firmly. Only some rows state a clone size, as once, few, many or a class for expanded clones.

>TRBV7-9|NA|NA|TRBJ1-4
CASSRAAGRRVFF
TGTGCCAGCAGCCGAGCGGCAGGCAGACGGGTGTTTTTT
>TRBV15|NA|NA|TRBJ1-3
CATSRGGGAFGNTIYF
TGTGCCACCAGCAGAGGAGGGGGGGCCTTTGGAAACACCATATATTTT
>TRBV19|TRBD1|NA|TRBJ1-2
CASSTRGTGGADYGYTF
TGTGCCAGTAGTACTCGCGGGACAGGGGGCGCTGACTATGGCTACACCTTC
>TRBV7-9|NA|NA|TRBJ1-3
CASSPDTGNTIYF
TGTGCCAGCAGCCCGGACACTGGAAACACCATATATTTT
>TRBV19|TRBD2|NA|TRBJ2-5
CASSDSGGTWGTQYF
TGTGCCAGTAGTGATAGCGGGGGGACCTGGGGGACCCAGTACTTC
>TRBV5-6|NA|NA|TRBJ2-3
CASSLGPGDTQYF
TGTGCCAGCAGCCTAGGCCCCGGAGATACGCAGTATTTT
>TRBV18|NA|NA|TRBJ2-7
CASSPVEGSTADF
TGTGCCAGCTCACCGGTGGAGGGATCCACTGCTGACTTC
>TRBV5-5|TRBD1|NA|TRBJ1-3
CASSRNRGSGNTIYF
TGTGCCAGCAGCCGCAACAGGGGCTCTGGAAACACCATATATTTT
>TRBV4-1|TRBD1|once|TRBJ2-6
CASSQIPGGYSGANVLTF
TGCGCCAGCAGCCAAATTCCAGGGGGCTACTCTGGGGCCAACGTCCTGACTTTC
>TRBV5-1|TRBD1|NA|TRBJ1-2
CASSLDRGPLGGYTF
TGCGCCAGCAGCTTGGACAGGGGGCCCTTAGGGGGCTACACCTTC
>TRBV11-2|NA|NA|TRBJ1-4
CASSLGEGREDEKLFF
TGTGCCAGCAGCTTAGGGGAGGGCAGGGAGGATGAAAAACTGTTTTTT
>TRBV2|TRBD2|NA|TRBJ2-2
CASSLTSGSRGELFF
TGTGCCAGCTCCCTGACTAGCGGGTCTCGTGGGGAGCTGTTTTTT
>TRBV10-1|NA|NA|TRBJ1-1
CAILTTEAFF
TGCGCCATACTTACCACTGAAGCTTTCTTT
>TRBV20-1|TRBD2|NA|TRBJ2-1
CSASKGGGGRNEQFF
TGCAGTGCTAGTAAGGGTGGCGGGGGGCGCAATGAGCAGTTCTTC
>TRBV5-1|NA|few|TRBJ2-1
CASSPRPGAASYNEQFF
TGCGCCAGCAGCCCACGGCCCGGAGCGGCCTCGTACAATGAGCAGTTCTTC
>TRBV2|TRBD1|few|TRBJ2-7
CASSGQGGYEQYF
TGTGCCAGCAGCGGACAGGGTGGCTACGAGCAGTACTTC
>TRBV2|TRBD1|NA|TRBJ1-4
CASRGGQGVEKLFF
TGTGCCAGCAGAGGGGGACAGGGGGTGGAAAAACTGTTTTTT
>TRBV27|NA|few|TRBJ1-5
CASSDMGRGRENQPQHF
TGTGCCAGCAGTGATATGGGGAGGGGGAGGGAGAATCAGCCCCAGCATTTT
>TRBV19|NA|once|TRBJ1-1
CASSPAEFGWGNTEAFF
TGTGCCAGTAGTCCAGCCGAGTTTGGATGGGGCAACACTGAAGCTTTCTTT
>TRBV12-3/TRBV12-4|NA|NA|TRBJ1-1
CASSFGGDTEAFF
TGTGCCAGCAGTTTTGGGGGGGATACAGAAGCTTTCTTT
>TRBV2|NA|NA|TRBJ2-7
CASIRGSPYEQYF
TGTGCCAGCATACGAGGCTCCCCCTACGAGCAGTACTTC
>TRBV5-1|NA|NA|TRBJ1-2
CASSSKSGDGYTF
TGCGCCAGCAGCTCCAAATCGGGGGATGGCTACACCTTC